The rows below give T cell receptor beta chains drawn from one sample of a study of human T cells and chemical hapten exposure. TCRdb re-analysed the RACE reads in MiXCR, keeping a single row per CDR3 protein. The sample lists tens of thousands of distinct CDR3 sequences, over 9.5% occurring once. The specimen was whole blood, collected in connection with sensitization to the hapten diphenylcyclopropenone (DPC). The source is a woman aged 45-65 years with alopecia areata. Some clones in this sample may be carry-over from other donors' samples. The conserved cysteine and the conserved F or W are not part of the CDR3 here.

CDR3 length	V gene	J gene	CDR3 protein
13	TRBV20-1	TRBJ2-7	SAVPHPSGSYEQY
12	TRBV29-1	TRBJ1-1	SVETGVPTGEAF
11	TRBV2	TRBJ2-7	ASGPTATYEQY
11	TRBV29-1	TRBJ2-3	SVPPIVPDTQY
13	TRBV27	TRBJ1-2	ASSPSTGAYYGYT
11	TRBV7-9	TRBJ2-1	ASSLPGGVEQF
9	TRBV29-1	TRBJ2-7	SAGRVYEQY
13	TRBV3-1	TRBJ1-1	ASSLPGTGDTEAF
13	TRBV28	TRBJ2-1	ASSITSGDDNEQF
13	TRBV2	TRBJ2-3	ASSESRGGTDTQY
9	TRBV3-1	TRBJ1-3	ASGFGNTIY
11	TRBV28	TRBJ2-2	ASMLGNTGELF
13	TRBV12-5	TRBJ2-7	ASGKGLAGSYEQY
10	TRBV29-1	TRBJ2-2	SVVRATGELF
12	TRBV11-2	TRBJ2-2	ASSFQANTGELF
12	TRBV15	TRBJ2-3	ATSRDPPTDTQY
18	TRBV18	TRBJ1-6	ASSRLDSRWTGGDNSPLH
13	TRBV20-1	TRBJ2-1	SAETGTNSYNEQF
13	TRBV12-3/TRBV12-4	TRBJ2-1	ASSKVGGGYNEQF
18	TRBV7-2	TRBJ2-5	ASSSNLPGTSGRAGETQY
14	TRBV7-2	TRBJ2-6	ASSKDRYSGANVLT
15	TRBV7-6	TRBJ2-1	ASSVGQGYRVDNEQF
12	TRBV4-3	TRBJ1-6	ASSQVTGNSPLH
13	TRBV5-1	TRBJ2-5	ASSHGSSGKETQY
12	TRBV29-1	TRBJ2-5	SVDPRGGIETQY
11	TRBV11-1	TRBJ2-1	ASSLTNYNEQF
13	TRBV7-8	TRBJ2-1	ASSHRDRSIGEQF
14	TRBV11-2	TRBJ2-5	ASSLDSTWYQETQY
11	TRBV12-3/TRBV12-4	TRBJ1-2	ASSLTVRDGYT
15	TRBV10-3	TRBJ2-5	ATTGGAEAGAGETQY
12	TRBV29-1	TRBJ2-3	SAPTGGFRDTQY
11	TRBV7-9	TRBJ2-7	ASSLAPSGEQY
12	TRBV28	TRBJ2-1	ASNLAGGKGEQF
13	TRBV7-2	TRBJ2-7	ASSLARQGNYEQY
13	TRBV6-5	TRBJ2-1	ASRLFGTGSNEQF
14	TRBV5-5	TRBJ2-1	ASVPLGLAGSNEQF
12	TRBV6-1	TRBJ1-5	ASNTRTGNQPQH
17	TRBV21-1	TRBJ2-7	ASSKARALDPFLLVGQY
13	TRBV18	TRBJ2-3	ASSPASGRADTQY
14	TRBV27	TRBJ2-7	ASSLSLRQGFYEQH
15	TRBV13	TRBJ1-1	ASSTGEGPGLSTEAF
14	TRBV10-1	TRBJ2-1	ASSDRGQMGNHEQF
11	TRBV29-1	TRBJ1-2	SVDETGNYGYT
12	TRBV3-1	TRBJ1-1	ASSARTGDTEAF
12	TRBV6-5	TRBJ2-7	ASRTGLARYEQY
11	TRBV5-1	TRBJ2-1	ASSFTADNEQF